This TCR beta chain was found in a study of T cell repertoires in cytomegalovirus infection (dated by TCRdb to between 2018 and 2020). Turning to the overall study: Recently identified HLA-C-restricted CMV epitopes, whose presentation resists viral immunomodulation, were targeted by peptide stimulations together with well-studied HLA-B-restricted epitopes. Because public TCR beta signatures pointed to carriage of CMV infection together with the matching HLA type, the HLA type of each donor mattered for the analysis. What the authors observed across the whole study: Carriers of CMV infection plus the relevant HLA type were discriminated by the cumulative frequency of public TCR beta family members in the study cohort and in an independent approximately 340-donor cohort. The ex vivo response was dominated by HLA-C-restricted CMV-specific TCR beta clonotypes, which also provided the single most frequent clonotype in two of eight donors.

From a lookup of the germline V gene, CDR1 and CDR2 are SGHAT and FQNNGV. V loses 5 bases at its end and J loses 6 bases; junction bases beyond the gene matches: 10. The CDR3, from cysteine to phenylalanine, totals 16 residues. Kept here is only the CDR3 DNA, which spans 48 bases and is read in frame from base 1. The treatment or condition label of this sample denotes: in vitro stimulation with specific CMV peptide epitopes to enrich CMV-specific T cells. The sample was run on an Illumina HiSeq 1500. The raw public reads went through TCRdb reprocessing: fastp at Q25, MiXCR clone calling, in-frame beta chains kept. Here each entry gathers all rows of one CDR3 protein and keeps the most common genes and DNA. For this sample there are 20,000 to 25,000 distinct CDR3 sequences; 42% appear just once. Over 85% of the sample is held by the ten biggest clonotypes. There are a few counts of this clonotype. Its recognized antigen is unknown. Within one base of it there is no much larger clone, and no base qualities were kept.

This material consisted of CD8+ T cells from cultured PBMCs, taken from culture after CMV antigen stimulation. The rearrangement combines TRBV11-2 with TRBJ2-1, with 10 junctional bases fitting TRBD1. The clonotype originates from a human donor in good health (CMV status not recorded). Some clones in this sample may be carry-over from other donors' samples. CDR3 loop: CASSAETGGIINEQFF. Read as DNA, the sequence is TGTGCCAGCAGCGCCGAGACAGGGGGCATAATCAATGAGCAGTTCTTC.